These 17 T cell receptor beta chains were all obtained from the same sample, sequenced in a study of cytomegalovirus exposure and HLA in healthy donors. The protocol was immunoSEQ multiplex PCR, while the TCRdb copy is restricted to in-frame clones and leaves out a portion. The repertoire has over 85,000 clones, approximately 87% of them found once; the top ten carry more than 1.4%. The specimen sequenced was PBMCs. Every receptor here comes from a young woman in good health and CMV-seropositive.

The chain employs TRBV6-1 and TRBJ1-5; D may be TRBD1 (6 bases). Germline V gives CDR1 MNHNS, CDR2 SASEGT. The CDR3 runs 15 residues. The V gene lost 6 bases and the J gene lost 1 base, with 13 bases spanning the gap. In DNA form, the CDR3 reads TGTGCCAGCAGGAGGGGGTGGGGGAGCAATCAGCCCCAGCATTTT. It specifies CASRRGWGSNQPQHF.

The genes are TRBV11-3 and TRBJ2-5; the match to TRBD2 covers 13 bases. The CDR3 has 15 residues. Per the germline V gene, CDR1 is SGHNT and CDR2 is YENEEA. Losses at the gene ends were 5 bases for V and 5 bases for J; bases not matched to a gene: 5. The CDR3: CASSPGTSGVETQYF. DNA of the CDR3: TGTGCCAGCAGCCCCGGGACTAGCGGGGTTGAGACCCAGTACTTC.

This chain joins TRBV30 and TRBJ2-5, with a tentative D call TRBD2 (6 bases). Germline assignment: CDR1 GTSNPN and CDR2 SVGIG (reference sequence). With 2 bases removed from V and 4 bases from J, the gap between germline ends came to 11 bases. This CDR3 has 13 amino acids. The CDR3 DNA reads TGTGCCTGGAGTCAGACTAGGACAGAGACCCAGTACTTC. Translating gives CAWSQTRTETQYF.

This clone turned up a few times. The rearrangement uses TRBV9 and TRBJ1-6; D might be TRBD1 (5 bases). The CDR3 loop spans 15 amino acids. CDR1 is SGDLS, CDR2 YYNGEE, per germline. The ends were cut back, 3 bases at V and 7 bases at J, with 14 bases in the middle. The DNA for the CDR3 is TGTGCCAGCAGCGCCGGTACAGGTTCCAATTCACCCCTCCACTTT. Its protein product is CASSAGTGSNSPLHF.

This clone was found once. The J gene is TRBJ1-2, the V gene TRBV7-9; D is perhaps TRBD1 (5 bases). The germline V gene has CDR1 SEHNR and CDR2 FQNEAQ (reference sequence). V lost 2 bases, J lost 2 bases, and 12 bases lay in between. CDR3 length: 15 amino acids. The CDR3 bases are TGTGCCAGCAGCTTATACGACAGATTGAACTATGGCTACACCTTC. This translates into CASSLYDRLNYGYTF.

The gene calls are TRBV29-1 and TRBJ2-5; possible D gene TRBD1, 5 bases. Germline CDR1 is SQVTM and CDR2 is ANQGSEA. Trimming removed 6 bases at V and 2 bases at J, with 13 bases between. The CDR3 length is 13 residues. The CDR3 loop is CSVETGEQETQYF. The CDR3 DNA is TGCAGCGTCGAAACAGGTGAACAAGAGACCCAGTACTTC.

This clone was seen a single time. Here the CDR3 DNA reads TGTGCCAGCAGTCCCCTAAAATCCCCTGGGGCCAACGTCCTGACTTTC. It yields the protein CASSPLKSPGANVLTF. This chain links TRBV6-6 with TRBJ2-6; no firm D call. Trimming stripped 5 bases from V and 2 bases from J, with 13 bases between. From germline, CDR1 is MNHNY and CDR2 SVGAGI (reference sequence). The CDR3 runs 16 residues.

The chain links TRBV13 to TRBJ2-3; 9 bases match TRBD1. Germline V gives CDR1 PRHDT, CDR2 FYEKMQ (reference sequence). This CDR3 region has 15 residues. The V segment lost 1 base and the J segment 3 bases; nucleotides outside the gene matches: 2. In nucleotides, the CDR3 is TGTGCCAGCAGCTTAGAGGACAGGGGAACAGATACGCAGTATTTT. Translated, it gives CASSLEDRGTDTQYF.

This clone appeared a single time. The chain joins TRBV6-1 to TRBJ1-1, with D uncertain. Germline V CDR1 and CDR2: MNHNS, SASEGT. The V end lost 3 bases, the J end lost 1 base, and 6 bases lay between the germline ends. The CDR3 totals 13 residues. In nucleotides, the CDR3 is TGTGCCAGCAGTGAGACTGGGAACACTGAAGCTTTCTTT. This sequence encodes CASSETGNTEAFF.

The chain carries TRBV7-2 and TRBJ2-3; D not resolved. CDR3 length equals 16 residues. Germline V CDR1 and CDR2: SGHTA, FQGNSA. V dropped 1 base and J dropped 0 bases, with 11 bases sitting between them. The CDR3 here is CASSLVRVSSTDTQYF. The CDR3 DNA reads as TGTGCCAGCAGCTTAGTCCGGGTATCTAGCACAGATACGCAGTATTTT.

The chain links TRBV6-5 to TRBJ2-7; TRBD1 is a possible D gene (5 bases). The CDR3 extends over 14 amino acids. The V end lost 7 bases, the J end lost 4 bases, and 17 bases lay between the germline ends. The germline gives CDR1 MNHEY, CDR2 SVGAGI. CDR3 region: CASKQGIVGYEQYF. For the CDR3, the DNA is TGTGCCAGCAAGCAGGGAATTGTCGGTTACGAGCAGTACTTC.

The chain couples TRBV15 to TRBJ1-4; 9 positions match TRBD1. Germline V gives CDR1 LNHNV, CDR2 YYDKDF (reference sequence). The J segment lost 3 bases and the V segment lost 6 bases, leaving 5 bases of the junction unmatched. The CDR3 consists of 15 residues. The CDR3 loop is CATRPQGAPNEKLFF. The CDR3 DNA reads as TGTGCCACCAGACCACAGGGGGCACCTAATGAAAAACTGTTTTTT.

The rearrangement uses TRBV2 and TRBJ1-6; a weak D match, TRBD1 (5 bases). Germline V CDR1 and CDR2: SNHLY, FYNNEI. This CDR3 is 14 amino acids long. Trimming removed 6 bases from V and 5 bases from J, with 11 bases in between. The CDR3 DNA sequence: TGTGCCAGCAGCCGGAGGGGTGATAATTCACCCCTCCACTTT. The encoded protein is CASSRRGDNSPLHF.

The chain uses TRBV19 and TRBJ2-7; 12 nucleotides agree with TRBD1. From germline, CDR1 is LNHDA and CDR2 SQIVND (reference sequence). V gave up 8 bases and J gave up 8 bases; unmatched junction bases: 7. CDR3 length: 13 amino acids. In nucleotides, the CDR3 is TGTGCCAGTGGAGGGACAGGGGGCGCAAAGCAGTACTTC. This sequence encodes CASGGTGGAKQYF.

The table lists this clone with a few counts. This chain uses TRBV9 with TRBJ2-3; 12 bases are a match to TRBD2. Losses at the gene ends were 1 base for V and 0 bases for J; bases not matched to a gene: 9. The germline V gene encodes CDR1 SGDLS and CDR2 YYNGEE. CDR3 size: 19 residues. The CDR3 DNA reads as TGTGCCAGCAGCGTATCGGTTGTGACTAGCGGGGGTAGCACAGATACGCAGTATTTT. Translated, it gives CASSVSVVTSGGSTDTQYF.

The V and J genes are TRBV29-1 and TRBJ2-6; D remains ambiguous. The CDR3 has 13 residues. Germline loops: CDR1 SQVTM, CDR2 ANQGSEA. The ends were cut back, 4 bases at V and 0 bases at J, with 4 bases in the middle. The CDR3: CSVGASGANVLTF. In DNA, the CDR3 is TGCAGCGTTGGAGCCTCTGGGGCCAACGTCCTGACTTTC.

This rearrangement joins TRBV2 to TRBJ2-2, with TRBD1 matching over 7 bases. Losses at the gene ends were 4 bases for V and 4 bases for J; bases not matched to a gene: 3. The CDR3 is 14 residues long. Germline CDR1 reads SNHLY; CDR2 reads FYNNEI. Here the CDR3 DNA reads TGTGCCAGCAGTGCGGACAGGACCACCGGGGAGCTGTTTTTT. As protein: CASSADRTTGELFF.